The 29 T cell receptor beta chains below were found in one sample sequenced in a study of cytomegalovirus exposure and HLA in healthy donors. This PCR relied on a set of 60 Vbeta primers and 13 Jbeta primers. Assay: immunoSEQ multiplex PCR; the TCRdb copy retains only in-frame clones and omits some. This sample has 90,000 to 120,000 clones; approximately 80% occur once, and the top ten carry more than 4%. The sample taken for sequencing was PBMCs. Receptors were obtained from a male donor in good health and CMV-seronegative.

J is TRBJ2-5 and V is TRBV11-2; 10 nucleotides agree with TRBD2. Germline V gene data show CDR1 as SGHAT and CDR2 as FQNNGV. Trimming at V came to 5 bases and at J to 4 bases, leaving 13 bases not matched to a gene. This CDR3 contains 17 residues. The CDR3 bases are TGTGCCAGCAGCGTCCCACTAGCGGGATGGGGCAGAGAGACCCAGTACTTC. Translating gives CASSVPLAGWGRETQYF.

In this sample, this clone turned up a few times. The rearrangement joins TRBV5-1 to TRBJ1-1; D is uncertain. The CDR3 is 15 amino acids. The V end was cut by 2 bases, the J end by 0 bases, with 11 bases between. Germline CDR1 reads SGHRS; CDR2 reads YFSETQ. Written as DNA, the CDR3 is TGCGCCAGCAGCTTTGCCCAAGAGCTGAACACTGAAGCTTTCTTT. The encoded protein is CASSFAQELNTEAFF. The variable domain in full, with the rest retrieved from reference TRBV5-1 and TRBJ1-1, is KAGVTQTPRYLIKTRGQQVTLSCSPISGHRSVSWYQQTPGQGLQFLFEYFSETQRNKGNFPGRFSGRQFSNSRSEMNVSTLELGDSALYLCASSFAQELNTEAFFGQGTRLTVV.

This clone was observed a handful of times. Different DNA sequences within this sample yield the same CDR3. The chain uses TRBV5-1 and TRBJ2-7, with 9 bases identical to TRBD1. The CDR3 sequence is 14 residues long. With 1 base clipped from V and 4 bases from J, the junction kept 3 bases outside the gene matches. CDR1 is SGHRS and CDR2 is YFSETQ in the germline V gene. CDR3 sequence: CASSLTDRGYEQYF. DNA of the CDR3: TGCGCCAGCAGCTTGACGGACAGGGGTTACGAGCAGTACTTC.

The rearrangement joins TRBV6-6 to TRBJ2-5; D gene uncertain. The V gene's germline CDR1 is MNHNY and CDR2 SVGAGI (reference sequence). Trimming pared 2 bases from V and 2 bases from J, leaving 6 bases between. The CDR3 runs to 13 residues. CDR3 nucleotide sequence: TGTGCCAGCAGTTACGCCAGGCAAGAGACCCAGTACTTC. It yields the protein CASSYARQETQYF.

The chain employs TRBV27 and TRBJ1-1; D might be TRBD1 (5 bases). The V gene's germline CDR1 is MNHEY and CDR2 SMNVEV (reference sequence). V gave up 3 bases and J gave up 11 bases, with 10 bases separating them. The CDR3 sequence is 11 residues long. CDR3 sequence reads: CASSFGGDAFF. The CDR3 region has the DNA TGTGCCAGCAGTTTCGGGGGAGACGCTTTCTTT.

In DNA, the CDR3 is TGCAGCGTTGAAGGACTCTACGAGCAGTACTTC. Translated, it gives CSVEGLYEQYF. V usage is TRBV29-1 and J usage is TRBJ2-7; D not resolved. The CDR3 consists of 11 residues. The V end lost 1 base, the J end lost 3 bases, and 4 bases lay between the germline ends. Per germline, CDR1 SQVTM and CDR2 ANQGSEA.

The CDR3 sequence: CASSLEALDRGLADNEQFF. The DNA of the CDR3 is TGTGCCAGCAGCTTAGAAGCCCTCGACAGGGGACTAGCGGACAATGAGCAGTTCTTC. The rearrangement links TRBV7-8 to TRBJ2-1; TRBD2 matches at 11 bases. Germline CDR1 SGHVS, CDR2 FQNEAQ. J gave up 5 bases and V 1 base, and 13 bases lay outside the gene matches. This CDR3 comprises 19 residues.

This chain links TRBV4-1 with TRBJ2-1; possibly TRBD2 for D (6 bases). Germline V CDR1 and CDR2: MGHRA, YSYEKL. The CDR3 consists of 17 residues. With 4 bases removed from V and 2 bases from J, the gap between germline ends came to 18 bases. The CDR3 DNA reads TGCGCCAGCAGCCTAGCAGGGTTGGTAGCGGCCTACAATGAGCAGTTCTTC. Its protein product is CASSLAGLVAAYNEQFF.

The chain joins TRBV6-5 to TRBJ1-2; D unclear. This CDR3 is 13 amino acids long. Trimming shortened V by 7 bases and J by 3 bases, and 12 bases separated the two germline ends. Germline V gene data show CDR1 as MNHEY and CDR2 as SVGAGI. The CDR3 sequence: CASTLGGDYGYTF. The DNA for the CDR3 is TGTGCCAGCACCCTCGGCGGAGACTATGGCTACACCTTC.

CDR3 DNA: TGCGCCAGCAGCTCGGGACTAGCGGGGGGTCGAGATACGCAGTATTTT. This translates into CASSSGLAGGRDTQYF. The genes are TRBV5-1 and TRBJ2-3; 15 bases are shared with TRBD2. Germline CDR1 reads SGHRS; CDR2 reads YFSETQ. This CDR3 is built from 16 residues. V was clipped by 3 bases and J by 5 bases; unmatched bases: 4.

CDR3 nucleotides: TGTGCCAGCAGCGGCTTAGGGCGGGCCTTATCCTACGAGCAGTACTTC. Translation: CASSGLGRALSYEQYF. The rearrangement uses TRBV2 and TRBJ2-7; TRBD2 is a possible D gene (5 bases). Trimming cost V 6 bases and J 1 base, with 19 bases left between them. There are 16 residues in the CDR3. Per germline, CDR1 SNHLY and CDR2 FYNNEI. Looking up the rest from reference TRBV2 and TRBJ2-7 gives the full variable domain: EPEVTQTPSHQVTQMGQEVILRCVPISNHLYFYWYRQILGQKVEFLVSFYNNEISEKSEIFDDQFSVERPDGSNFTLKIRSTKLEDSAMYFCASSGLGRALSYEQYFGPGTRLTVT.

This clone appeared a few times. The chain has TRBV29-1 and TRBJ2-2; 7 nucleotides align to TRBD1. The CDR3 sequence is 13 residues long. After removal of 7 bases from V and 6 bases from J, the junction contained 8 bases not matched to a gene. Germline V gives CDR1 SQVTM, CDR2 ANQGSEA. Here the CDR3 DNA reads TGCAGCGGAACAGGGGAAAGGGCCGGGGAGCTGTTTTTT. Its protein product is CSGTGERAGELFF.

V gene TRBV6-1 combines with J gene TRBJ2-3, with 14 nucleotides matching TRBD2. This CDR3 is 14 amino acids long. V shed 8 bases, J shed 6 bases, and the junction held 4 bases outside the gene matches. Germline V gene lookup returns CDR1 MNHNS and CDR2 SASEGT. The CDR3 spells CASSGLAGADTQYF. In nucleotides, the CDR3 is TGTGCCAGCTCGGGACTAGCGGGAGCCGATACGCAGTATTTT.

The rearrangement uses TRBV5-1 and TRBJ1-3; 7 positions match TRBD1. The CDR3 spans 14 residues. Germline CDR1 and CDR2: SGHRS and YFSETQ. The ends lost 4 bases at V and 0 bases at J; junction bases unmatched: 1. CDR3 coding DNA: TGCGCCAGCAGCAAGGGGGCCTCTGGAAACACCATATATTTT. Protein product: CASSKGASGNTIYF. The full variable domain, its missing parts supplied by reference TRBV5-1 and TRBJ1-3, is KAGVTQTPRYLIKTRGQQVTLSCSPISGHRSVSWYQQTPGQGLQFLFEYFSETQRNKGNFPGRFSGRQFSNSRSEMNVSTLELGDSALYLCASSKGASGNTIYFGEGSWLTVV.

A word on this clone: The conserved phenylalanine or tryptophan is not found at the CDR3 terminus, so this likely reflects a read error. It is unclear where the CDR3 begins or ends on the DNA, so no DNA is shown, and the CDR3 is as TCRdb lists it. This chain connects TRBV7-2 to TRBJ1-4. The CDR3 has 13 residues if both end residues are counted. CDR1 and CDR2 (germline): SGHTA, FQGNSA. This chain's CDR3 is CASSRDGGSAFSA.

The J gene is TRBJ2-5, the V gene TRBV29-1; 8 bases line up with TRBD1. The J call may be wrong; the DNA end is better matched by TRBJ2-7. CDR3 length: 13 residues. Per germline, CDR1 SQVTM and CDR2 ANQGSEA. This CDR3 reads CSVRTGNGYEQYF. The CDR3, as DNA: TGCAGCGTGCGGACAGGGAACGGGTACGAGCAGTACTTC.

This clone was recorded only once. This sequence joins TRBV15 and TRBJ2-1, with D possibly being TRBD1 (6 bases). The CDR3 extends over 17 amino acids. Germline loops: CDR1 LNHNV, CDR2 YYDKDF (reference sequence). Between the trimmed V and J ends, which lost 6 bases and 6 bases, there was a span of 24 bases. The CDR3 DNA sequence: TGTGCCACCAGTGAAGGGGGAGTTCTTGGTTCGGTCAATGAGCAGTTCTTC. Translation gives CATSEGGVLGSVNEQFF. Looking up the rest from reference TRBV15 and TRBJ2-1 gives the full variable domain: DAMVIQNPRYQVTQFGKPVTLSCSQTLNHNVMYWYQQKSSQAPKLLFHYYDKDFNNEADTPDNFQSRRPNTSFCFLDIRSPGLGDTAMYLCATSEGGVLGSVNEQFFGPGTRLTVL.

DNA for the CDR3: TGTGCCAGCACCCGGGGGGGGGCCAACGTCCTGACTTTC. Protein sequence: CASTRGGANVLTF. The chain links TRBV7-3 to TRBJ2-6, with D possibly TRBD2 on 6 matching bases. Per germline, CDR1 SGHTA and CDR2 FQGTGA. The CDR3 contains 13 residues. V lost 7 bases and J lost 4, with 8 bases in between.

The CDR3 region is CASSLRTGNTEAFF. The CDR3 coding sequence is TGTGCCAGCAGCTTGAGGACAGGGAACACTGAAGCTTTCTTT. The rearrangement links TRBV5-4 to TRBJ1-1; TRBD1 agrees at 7 bases. Germline-derived CDR1 and CDR2 are SGHNT and YYREEE (reference sequence). This CDR3 region has 14 residues. Unmatched junction bases numbered 1, after V lost 1 base and J lost 1 base.

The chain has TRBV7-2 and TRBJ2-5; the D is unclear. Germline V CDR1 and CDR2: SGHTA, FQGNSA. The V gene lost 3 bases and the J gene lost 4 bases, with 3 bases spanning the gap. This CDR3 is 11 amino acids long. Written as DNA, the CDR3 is TGTGCCAGCAGCTTTCTAGAGACCCAGTACTTC. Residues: CASSFLETQYF.

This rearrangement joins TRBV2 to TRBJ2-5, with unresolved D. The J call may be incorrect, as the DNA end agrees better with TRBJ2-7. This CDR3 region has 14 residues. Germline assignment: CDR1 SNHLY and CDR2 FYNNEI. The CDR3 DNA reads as TGTGCCAGCAGCAACGGCCCCAATGGGCTCGAGCAGTACTTC. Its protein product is CASSNGPNGLEQYF.

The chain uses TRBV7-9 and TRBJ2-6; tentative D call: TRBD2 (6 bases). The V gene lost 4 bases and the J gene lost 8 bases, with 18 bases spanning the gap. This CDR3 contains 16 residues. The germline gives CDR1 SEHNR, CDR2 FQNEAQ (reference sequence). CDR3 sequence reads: CASSSQAGPASNVLTF. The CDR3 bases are TGTGCCAGCAGCTCTCAGGCGGGGCCCGCTTCCAACGTCCTGACTTTC.

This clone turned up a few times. The CDR3 DNA follows: TGTGCCTGGAACCAAATGGCCGGGACAGGGCTGCACTATGGCTACACCTTC. It encodes CAWNQMAGTGLHYGYTF. This chain links TRBV30 with TRBJ1-2; 9 bases are shared with TRBD1. CDR1 and CDR2 (germline): GTSNPN, SVGIG (reference sequence). The CDR3 extends over 17 amino acids. J lost 3 bases, V lost 4 bases, and 15 bases had no gene match.

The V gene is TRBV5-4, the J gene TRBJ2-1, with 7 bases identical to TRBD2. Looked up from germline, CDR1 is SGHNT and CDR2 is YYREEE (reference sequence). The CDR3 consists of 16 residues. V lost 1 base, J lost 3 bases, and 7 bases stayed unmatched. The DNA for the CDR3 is TGTGCCAGCAGCTTGAACGGGCTAGCGGACTACAATGAGCAGTTCTTC. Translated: CASSLNGLADYNEQFF.

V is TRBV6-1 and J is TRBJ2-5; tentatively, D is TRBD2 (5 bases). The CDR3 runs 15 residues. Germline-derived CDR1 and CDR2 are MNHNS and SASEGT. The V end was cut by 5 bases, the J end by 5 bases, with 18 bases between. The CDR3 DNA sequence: TGTGCCAGCAGTCTAGCCTCGCCCCCGGGGGAGACCCAGTACTTC. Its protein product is CASSLASPPGETQYF.

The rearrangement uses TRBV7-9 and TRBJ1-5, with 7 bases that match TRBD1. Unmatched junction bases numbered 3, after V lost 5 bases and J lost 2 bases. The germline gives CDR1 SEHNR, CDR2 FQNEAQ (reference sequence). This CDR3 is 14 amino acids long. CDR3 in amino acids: CASSPDRGNQPQHF. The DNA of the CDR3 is TGTGCCAGCAGCCCCGACAGGGGCAATCAGCCCCAGCATTTT. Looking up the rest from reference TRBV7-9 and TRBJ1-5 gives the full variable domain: DTGVSQNPRHKITKRGQNVTFRCDPISEHNRLYWYRQTLGQGPEFLTYFQNEAQLEKSRLLSDRFSAERPKGSFSTLEIQRTEQGDSAMYLCASSPDRGNQPQHFGDGTRLSIL.

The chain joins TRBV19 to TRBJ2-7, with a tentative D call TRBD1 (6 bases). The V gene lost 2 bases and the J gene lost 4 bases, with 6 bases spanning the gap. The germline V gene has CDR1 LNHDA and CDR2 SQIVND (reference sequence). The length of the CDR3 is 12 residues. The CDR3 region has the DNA TGTGCCAGTAGTATACAGGGGTACGAGCAGTACTTC. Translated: CASSIQGYEQYF. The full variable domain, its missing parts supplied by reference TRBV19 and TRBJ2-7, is DGGITQSPKYLFRKEGQNVTLSCEQNLNHDAMYWYRQDPGQGLRLIYYSQIVNDFQKGDIAEGYSVSREKKESFPLTVTSAQKNPTAFYLCASSIQGYEQYFGPGTRLTVT.

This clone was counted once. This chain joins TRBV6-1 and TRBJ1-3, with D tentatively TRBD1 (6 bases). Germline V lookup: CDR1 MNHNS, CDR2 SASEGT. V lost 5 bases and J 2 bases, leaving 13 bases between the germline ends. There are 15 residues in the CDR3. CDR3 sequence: CASSPEGGAGNTIYF. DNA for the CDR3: TGTGCCAGCAGTCCCGAGGGGGGGGCTGGAAACACCATATATTTT.

CDR3: CASSVGYRDEAFF. The CDR3 nucleotides read TGTGCCAGCAGCGTAGGATACAGGGATGAAGCTTTCTTT. This chain connects TRBV27 to TRBJ1-1, with D possibly TRBD1 on 6 matching bases. This CDR3 is 13 amino acids long. Trimming removed 6 bases from V and 7 bases from J, with 15 bases in between. The germline V gene has CDR1 MNHEY and CDR2 SMNVEV (reference sequence).